This T cell receptor (beta chain) was found in a study of tumor-infiltrating lymphocytes in localized non-small cell lung cancer. Study-level background: Resected tumor was paired with non-adjacent uninvolved lung from the same patient.

Clones were sequenced by immunoSEQ multiplex PCR, and TCRdb holds only the in-frame ones, with some missing. The sample lists 9,500 to 13,000 clones, around four fifths seen once, with about 19% in the top ten. The length of the CDR3 is 15 residues. Trimming at V came to 4 bases and at J to 7 bases, leaving 9 bases not matched to a gene. Per the germline V gene, CDR1 is SGHNT and CDR2 is YYREEE (reference sequence). The specimen was uninvolved lung tissue not adjacent to the tumor. The receptor was isolated from a human donor with non-small cell lung cancer. The chain has TRBV5-4 and TRBJ2-2, with 8 nucleotides matching TRBD1. This CDR3 is CASSGQGAVDGELFF. CDR3 bases: TGTGCCAGCAGCGGTCAGGGGGCGGTGGACGGGGAGCTGTTTTTT.